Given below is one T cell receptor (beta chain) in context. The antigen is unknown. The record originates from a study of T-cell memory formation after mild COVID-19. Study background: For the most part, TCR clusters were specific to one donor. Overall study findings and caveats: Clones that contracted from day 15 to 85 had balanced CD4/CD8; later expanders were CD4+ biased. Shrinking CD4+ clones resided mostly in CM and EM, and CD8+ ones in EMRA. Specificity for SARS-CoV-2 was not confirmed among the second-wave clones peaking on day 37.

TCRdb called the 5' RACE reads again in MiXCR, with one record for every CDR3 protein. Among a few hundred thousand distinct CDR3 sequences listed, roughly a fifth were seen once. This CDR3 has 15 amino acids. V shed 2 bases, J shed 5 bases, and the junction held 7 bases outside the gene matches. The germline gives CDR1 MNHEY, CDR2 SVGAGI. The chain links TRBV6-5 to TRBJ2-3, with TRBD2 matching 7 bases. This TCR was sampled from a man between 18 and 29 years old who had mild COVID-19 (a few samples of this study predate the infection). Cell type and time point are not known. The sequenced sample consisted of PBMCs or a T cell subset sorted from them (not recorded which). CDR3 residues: CASSYLLGGLDTQYF. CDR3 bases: TGTGCCAGCAGTTACCTGCTCGGGGGGTTAGATACGCAGTATTTT.